This is a list of T cell receptor beta chains from one sample in a study of blood T cell repertoires in COVID-19. Sequencing used immunoSEQ multiplex PCR; TCRdb keeps in-frame clones, though not all of them. In the table there are around 180,000 clones, over 65% of which are singletons. Material for sequencing was peripheral blood. The receptors here all came from an older person with COVID-19, enrolled during active disease. Each CDR3 is given with its conserved first and last residue. The D gene is left open where the match is weak. Not every row has a clone size; where given, it reads once, few, many or a size class.

size,V,D,J,DNA,CDR3
NA,TRBV5-6,NA,TRBJ1-2,TGTGCCAGCAGTTTACCGGGACCAGGGAGGAACTATGGCTACACCTTC,CASSLPGPGRNYGYTF
NA,TRBV5-1,TRBD1,TRBJ1-1,TGCGCCAGCAGCTCCGGAAGGGGGCACGCGAACACTGAAGCTTTCTTT,CASSSGRGHANTEAFF
once,TRBV9,TRBD1,TRBJ2-7,TGTGCCAGCAGCGTAGGACAGGGAACCTACGAGCAGTACTTC,CASSVGQGTYEQYF
once,TRBV25-1,TRBD2,TRBJ2-5,TGTGCCAGCAGTGAGGTGGGGGGGGATGAGACCCAGTACTTC,CASSEVGGDETQYF
NA,TRBV7-8,TRBD1,TRBJ1-5,TGTGCCAGCAGCTTAGATGAGGGACAGGGATTCGTTCAGCCCCAGCATTTT,CASSLDEGQGFVQPQHF
NA,TRBV5-1,NA,TRBJ2-1,TGCGCCAGCAGCTTGATGGGGGAGGACGGTGAGCAGTTCTTC,CASSLMGEDGEQFF
NA,TRBV5-1,TRBD2,TRBJ2-7,TGCGCCAGCTACCAGGGACTAGCGGGCCCTCACGAGCAGTACTTC,CASYQGLAGPHEQYF
once,TRBV9,NA,TRBJ1-4,TGTGCCAGCAGCGTAGGCGGGGTCAGAACTAATGAAAAACTGTTTTTT,CASSVGGVRTNEKLFF
NA,TRBV2,NA,TRBJ2-7,TGTGCCAGCAGTGAGACTACCCGACCCTACGAGCAGTACTTC,CASSETTRPYEQYF
NA,TRBV5-4,TRBD2,TRBJ2-5,TGTGCCAGCAGCTTCGGGGCGGGAGGAGAGGAGACCCAGTACTTC,CASSFGAGGEETQYF
NA,TRBV6-2/TRBV6-3,NA,TRBJ2-1,TGTGCCAGCAGTTCACTTCCTAACGGGACTCTATACAATGAGCAGTTCTTC,CASSSLPNGTLYNEQFF
NA,TRBV2,TRBD1,TRBJ2-3,TGTGCCAGCAGTGCAGACAGGGGAAATACGCAGTATTTT,CASSADRGNTQYF
NA,TRBV19,NA,TRBJ2-5,TGTGCCAGTAGTGAACAGGGATACCAAGAGACCCAGTACTTC,CASSEQGYQETQYF
NA,TRBV9,TRBD1,TRBJ2-3,TGTGCCAGCAGCGTAACAGGGGACGGATGGGCAGATACGCAGTATTTT,CASSVTGDGWADTQYF
NA,TRBV28,NA,TRBJ2-3,TGTGCCAGCAGTTCCCCGGGGACAGATACGCAGTATTTT,CASSSPGTDTQYF
NA,TRBV6-6,TRBD1,TRBJ1-3,TGTGCCAGCAGCGCCAGGGACAGCTCTGGAAACACCATATATTTT,CASSARDSSGNTIYF
NA,TRBV19,TRBD1,TRBJ1-2,TGTGCCAGTAGTATCGGGACAGGGGCCGTCTATGGCTACACCTTC,CASSIGTGAVYGYTF
NA,TRBV5-8,NA,TRBJ1-4,TGTGCCAGCAGCTCACAGATTAATGAAAAACTGTTTTTT,CASSSQINEKLFF
NA,TRBV6-5,TRBD1,TRBJ2-5,TGTGCCAGCAGTTCAACGGACAGGATAAGGGTTTCCCAGTACTTC,CASSSTDRIRVSQYF
NA,TRBV7-3,TRBD1,TRBJ2-1,TGTGCCAGCAGCCGGGACAGGGGGTCCTCATACAATGAGCAGTTCTTC,CASSRDRGSSYNEQFF
NA,TRBV12-5,NA,TRBJ2-3,TGTGCTAGTGCCAGGGACTCGGCCTCAGATACGCAGTATTTT,CASARDSASDTQYF
NA,TRBV2,TRBD2,TRBJ2-1,TGTGCCAGCAACCCGACTAGCGGGTTGCCCAATGAGCAGTTCTTC,CASNPTSGLPNEQFF